The 5 T cell receptor beta chains given below trace back to one sample, sequenced in a study of shared clonotypes between healthy human individuals. Cells designated naive CD8 were CD45RO-negative and were positively selected for CCR7, with terminally differentiated effector memory CD45RA+ cells excluded. Sequencing was performed with immunoSEQ multiplex PCR; in TCRdb, only in-frame clones are kept and a portion is missing. The sample consists of millions of clones, approximately 94% of them appearing once. The sequencing input was naive CD8+ T cells from PBMCs. The receptors were gathered from a man between 18 and 29 years old in good health. Some clones in this sample may be carry-over from other donors' samples.

Only one count was recorded for this clone. The V and J genes are TRBV12-5 and TRBJ2-2, with 13 bases fitting TRBD2. After removal of 6 bases from V and 2 bases from J, the junction contained 15 bases not matched to a gene. CDR1 is LGHNT, CDR2 FRNRAP, per germline. This CDR3 is built from 20 residues. CDR3 sequence: CASGPDPLLAGGPNTGELFF. As DNA, the CDR3 is TGTGCTAGTGGCCCAGATCCATTACTAGCGGGAGGGCCAAACACCGGGGAGCTGTTTTTT.

V gene TRBV13 combines with J gene TRBJ2-7; the D gene is possibly TRBD2 (6 bases). V dropped 3 bases and J dropped 4 bases, with 16 bases sitting between them. The length of the CDR3 is 15 residues. Per germline, CDR1 PRHDT and CDR2 FYEKMQ (reference sequence). CDR3 loop: CASSLGGLARYEQYF. CDR3 nucleotide sequence: TGTGCCAGCAGCTTGGGTGGGCTAGCGCGGTACGAGCAGTACTTC. Based on the CDR3 plus reference TRBV13 and TRBJ2-7, the full variable domain is AAGVIQSPRHLIKEKRETATLKCYPIPRHDTVYWYQQGPGQDPQFLISFYEKMQSDKGSIPDRFSAQQFSDYHSELNMSSLELGDSALYFCASSLGGLARYEQYFGPGTRLTVT.

The chain carries TRBV10-3 and TRBJ2-7, with D possibly TRBD1 on 6 matching bases. With 2 bases removed from V and 3 bases from J, the gap between germline ends came to 11 bases. From germline, CDR1 is ENHRY and CDR2 SYGVKD. The CDR3 covers 14 residues. CDR3 sequence: CAISEVQGIYEQYF. The CDR3 DNA reads as TGTGCCATCAGTGAGGTCCAGGGGATCTACGAGCAGTACTTC.

This chain connects TRBV11-1 to TRBJ2-1, with 11 bases fitting TRBD2. Trimming removed 1 base from V and 7 bases from J; junction bases left unmatched: 3. This CDR3 spans 15 amino acids. Germline V gene sequence: CDR1 SGHAT, CDR2 FQDESV (reference sequence). The CDR3 DNA sequence: TGTGCCAGCAGCTTAGTAGCGGGAGGGTGGAATGAGCAGTTCTTC. Translated: CASSLVAGGWNEQFF.

This clone was observed once. The chain uses TRBV28 and TRBJ2-3, with D perhaps TRBD1 or TRBD2 (6 bases each). V shed 4 bases and J shed 1 base, with 12 bases lying between them. The V gene's germline CDR1 is MDHEN and CDR2 SYDVKM. This CDR3 has 15 residues. CDR3: CASSSYREGTDTQYF. In nucleotides, the CDR3 is TGTGCCAGCAGTTCATACAGGGAGGGCACAGATACGCAGTATTTT.